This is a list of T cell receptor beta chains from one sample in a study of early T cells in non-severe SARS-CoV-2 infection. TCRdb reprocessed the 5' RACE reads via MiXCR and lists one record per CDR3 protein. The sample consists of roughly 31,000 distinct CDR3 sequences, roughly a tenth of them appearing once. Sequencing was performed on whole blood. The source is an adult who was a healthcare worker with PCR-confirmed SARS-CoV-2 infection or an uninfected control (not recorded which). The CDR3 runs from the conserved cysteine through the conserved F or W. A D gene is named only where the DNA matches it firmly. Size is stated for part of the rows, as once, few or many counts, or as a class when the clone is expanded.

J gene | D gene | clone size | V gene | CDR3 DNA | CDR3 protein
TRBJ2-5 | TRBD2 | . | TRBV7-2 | TGTGCCAGCAGCCCCAGCGGGAGACAAGAGACCCAGTACTTC | CASSPSGRQETQYF
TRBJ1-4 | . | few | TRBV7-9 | TGTGCCAGCAGCTTAGTGAGTGTCAAACTGAATGAAAAACTGTTTTTT | CASSLVSVKLNEKLFF
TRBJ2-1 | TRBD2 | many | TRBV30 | TGTGCCTGGAGTGTTACTAGCGGGGGTTACAATGAGCAGTTCTTC | CAWSVTSGGYNEQFF
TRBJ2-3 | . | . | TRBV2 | TGTGCCAGCAGTTTTACTAGCCGAAGCACAGATACGCAGTATTTT | CASSFTSRSTDTQYF
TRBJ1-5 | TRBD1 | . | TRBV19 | TGTGCCAGCGCGGGGGACAGGATCTTACTTAATAACCGCAATCAGCCCCAGCATTTT | CASAGDRILLNNRNQPQHF
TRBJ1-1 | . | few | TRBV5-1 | TGCGCCAGCAGCTTGTCCCTTTCCGGGACCGCGGACACTGAAGCTTTCTTT | CASSLSLSGTADTEAFF
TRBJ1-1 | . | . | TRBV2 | TGTGCCAGCACCATTAGGGCTGAAGCTTTCTTT | CASTIRAEAFF
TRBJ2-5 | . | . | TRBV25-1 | TGTGCCAGCAGTGAATATAAAACAGGCGCACAAGAGACCCAGTACTTC | CASSEYKTGAQETQYF
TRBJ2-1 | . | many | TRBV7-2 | TGTGCCAGCAGCTTAGAATCTGAGACCTACAATGAGCAGTTCTTC | CASSLESETYNEQFF
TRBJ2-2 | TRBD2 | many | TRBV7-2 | TGTGCCAGCAGCGTGACTAGCGGGGGGCACACCGGGGAGCTGTTTTTT | CASSVTSGGHTGELFF
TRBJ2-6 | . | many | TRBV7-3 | TGTGCCAGCAGCCCCGGGGGCCCTGGGGCCAACGTCCTGACTTTC | CASSPGGPGANVLTF
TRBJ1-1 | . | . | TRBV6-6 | TGTGCCAGCAGTTACTCTTCGGGAATGGGCGGTGCTGAAGCTTTCTTT | CASSYSSGMGGAEAFF
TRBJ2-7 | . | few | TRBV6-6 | TGTGCCAGCTCTTATACGAGGAGGTTGGAGTACTTC | CASSYTRRLEYF
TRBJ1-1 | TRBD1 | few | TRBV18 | TGTGCCAGCGCCCGGGACAGGGGAGAGGTCACTGAAGCTTTCTTT | CASARDRGEVTEAFF
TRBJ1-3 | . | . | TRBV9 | TGTGCCAGCAGCGTAGGTCCCGGAAACACCATATATTTT | CASSVGPGNTIYF
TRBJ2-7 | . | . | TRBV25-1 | TGTGCCAGCAGTCCGCAGGTCCTGTCCGACGAGCAGTACTTC | CASSPQVLSDEQYF
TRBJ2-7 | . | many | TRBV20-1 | TGCAGTGCTAGTAGGCGACAGACGCCTTCCTACGAGCAGTACTTC | CSASRRQTPSYEQYF
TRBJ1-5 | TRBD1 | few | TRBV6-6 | TGTGCCAGCAGGATGACAGGGAGGGATCAGCCCCAGCATTTT | CASRMTGRDQPQHF
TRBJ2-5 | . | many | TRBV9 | TGTGCCAGCAGCCGGGCCCTCCAAGAGACCCAGTACTTC | CASSRALQETQYF
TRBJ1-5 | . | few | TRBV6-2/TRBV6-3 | TGTGCCAGCAGTTATGGAGGGGGTGAAAAGCCCCAGCATTTT | CASSYGGGEKPQHF
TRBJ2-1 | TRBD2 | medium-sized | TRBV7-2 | TGTGCCAGCAGCTTAGCGCGTGGTGGACTAGCGGGGGCTAGCTCCTACAATGAGCAGTTCTTC | CASSLARGGLAGASSYNEQFF
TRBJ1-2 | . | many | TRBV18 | TGTGCCAGCTCACCACCGGGAAGGGTTCGAGATGGCTACACCTTC | CASSPPGRVRDGYTF
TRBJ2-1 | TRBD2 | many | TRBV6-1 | TGTGCCAGCAAGACTACTAGCGGGAGGTACAATGAGCAGTTCTTC | CASKTTSGRYNEQFF
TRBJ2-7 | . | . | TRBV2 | TGTGCCAGCAGTGATTTTGTAGACGAGCAGTACTTC | CASSDFVDEQYF
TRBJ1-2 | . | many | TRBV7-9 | TGTGCCAGCAGCTTAGCGTTTTACCCCGGAAACTATGGCTACACCTTC | CASSLAFYPGNYGYTF
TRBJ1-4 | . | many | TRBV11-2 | TGTGCCAGCAGCTTACCCGATGCCGGGTCTTTCGGAAAACTGTTTTTT | CASSLPDAGSFGKLFF
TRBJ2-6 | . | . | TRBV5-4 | TGTGCCAGCAGCATCCAGATACGGCCCTCTGGGGCCAACGTCCTGACTTTC | CASSIQIRPSGANVLTF
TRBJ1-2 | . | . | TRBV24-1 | TGTGCCACCAGTGATTTCGGTCGAGGGCAGAGCTATGGCTACACCTTC | CATSDFGRGQSYGYTF
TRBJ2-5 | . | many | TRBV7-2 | TGTGCCAGCGTTCTTTGGATCAGGGATACTCAAGAGACCCAGTACTTC | CASVLWIRDTQETQYF
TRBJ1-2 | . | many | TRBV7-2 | TGTGCCAGCAGCCCTCCGACAGTTAACTATGGCTACACCTTC | CASSPPTVNYGYTF
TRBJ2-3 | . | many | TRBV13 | TGTGCCAGCAGACGTCGGGCACAGGGAGCAGATACGCAGTATTTT | CASRRRAQGADTQYF
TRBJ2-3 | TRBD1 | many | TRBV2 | TGTGCCAGCAGTGACGGGACAGGATACACAGATACGCAGTATTTT | CASSDGTGYTDTQYF
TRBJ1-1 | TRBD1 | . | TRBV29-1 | TGCAGCGTTGAACGAACAGGGGGCCGGCTAGAGAACACTGAAGCTTTCTTT | CSVERTGGRLENTEAFF
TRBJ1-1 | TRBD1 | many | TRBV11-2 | TGTGCCAGCAGCTTTGACAGGGGGTCAGGCACTGAAGCTTTCTTT | CASSFDRGSGTEAFF
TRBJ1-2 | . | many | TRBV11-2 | TGTGCCAGCAGCTTTGAGGGGACCACCTATGACTATGGCTACACCTTC | CASSFEGTTYDYGYTF
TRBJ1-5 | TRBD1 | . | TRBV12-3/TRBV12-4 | TGTGCCAGCAGCCTGACAGGGGACAATCAGCTCCAGCATTTT | CASSLTGDNQLQHF
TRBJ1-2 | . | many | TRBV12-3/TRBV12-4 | TGTGCCAGCAGCCCGAACCGGGACGGCGTAAGCACCTTC | CASSPNRDGVSTF
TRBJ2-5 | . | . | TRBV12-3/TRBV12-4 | TGTGCCAGCAGTTTAGGTTTGGAGACCCAGTACTTC | CASSLGLETQYF
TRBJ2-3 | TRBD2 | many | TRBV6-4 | TGTGCCAGCAGTGCCAGGGGACTAGCGGGGGACACAGATACGCAGTATTTT | CASSARGLAGDTDTQYF
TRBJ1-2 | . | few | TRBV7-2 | TGTGCCAGCAGCTTACAGGGTATGAACTACACCTTC | CASSLQGMNYTF
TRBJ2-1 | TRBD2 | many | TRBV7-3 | TGTGCCAGCAGTCAGGGACTAGCGGGGGCGGATGAGCAGTTCTTC | CASSQGLAGADEQFF
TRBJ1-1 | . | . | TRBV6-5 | TGTGCCAGCAGTTATTTTGACAGTAACACTGAAGCTTTCTTT | CASSYFDSNTEAFF
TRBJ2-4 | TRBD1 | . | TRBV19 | TGTGCCAGTAGTATAGTTGACAGGGAAGCCAAAAACATTCAGTACTTC | CASSIVDREAKNIQYF
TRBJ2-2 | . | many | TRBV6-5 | TGTGCCAGCAATCGGGCCGGGGAGCTGTTTTTT | CASNRAGELFF
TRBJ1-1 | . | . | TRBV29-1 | TGCAGCGTTGGGGGCAGGTTGAGCACTGAAGCTTTCTTT | CSVGGRLSTEAFF
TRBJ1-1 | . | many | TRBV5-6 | TGTGCCAGCAGCTTGGGCAGGAGGAACACTGAAGCTTTCTTT | CASSLGRRNTEAFF
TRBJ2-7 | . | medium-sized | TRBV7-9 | TGTGCCAGCAGCGCAACAGGTGCTACCTACGAGCAGTACTTC | CASSATGATYEQYF
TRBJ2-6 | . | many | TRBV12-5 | TGTGCTAGTGGTTTGCATACAGGCTTTGAGTCTGGGGCCAACGTCCTGACTTTC | CASGLHTGFESGANVLTF
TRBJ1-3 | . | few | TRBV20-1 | TGCAGTGCTACTTCGGGGTCAGATGGAAACACCATATATTTT | CSATSGSDGNTIYF
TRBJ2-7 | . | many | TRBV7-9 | TGTGCCAGCAGCTCCCGCCCCGGGAGCAGCTACGAGCAGTACTTC | CASSSRPGSSYEQYF
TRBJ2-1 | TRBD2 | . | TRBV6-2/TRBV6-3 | TGTGCCAGCAGCGACAACCGACTAGCGGGGGGGCCGGGCAATGAGCAGTTCTTC | CASSDNRLAGGPGNEQFF
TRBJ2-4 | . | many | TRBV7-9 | TGTGCCAGCAGCTTATCAGGGGCAATAGCCAAAAACATTCAGTACTTC | CASSLSGAIAKNIQYF
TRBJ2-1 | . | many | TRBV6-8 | TGTGCCAGCTCCCCAAGGGGGGGCAATGAGCAGTTCTTC | CASSPRGGNEQFF
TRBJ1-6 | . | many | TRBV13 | TGTGCCAGCAGCTTTAGAACGGGACCCCTCCACTTT | CASSFRTGPLHF
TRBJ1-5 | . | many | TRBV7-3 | TGTGCCAGCAGCTTAACGCGGGATCAGCCCCAGCATTTT | CASSLTRDQPQHF
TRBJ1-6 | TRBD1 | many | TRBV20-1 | TGCAGTGCAGCCCGACAGGGCGATAATTCACCCCTCCACTTT | CSAARQGDNSPLHF
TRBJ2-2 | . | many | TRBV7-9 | TGTGCCAGCAGCGAACGAGAGGGTCGTACCGGGGAGCTGTTTTTT | CASSEREGRTGELFF
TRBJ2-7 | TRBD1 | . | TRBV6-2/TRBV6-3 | TGTGCCAGCAGCAAGACAGGGGACAGAAACTACGAGCAGTACTTC | CASSKTGDRNYEQYF
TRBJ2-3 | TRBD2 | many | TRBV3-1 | TGTGCCAGCAGCCAGGCAACCGGGACTAGCGAGGATACAGATACGCAGTATTTT | CASSQATGTSEDTDTQYF
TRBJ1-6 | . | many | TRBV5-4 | TGTGCCAGCAGCCCTGACACAAACTACTATAATTCACCCCTCCACTTT | CASSPDTNYYNSPLHF